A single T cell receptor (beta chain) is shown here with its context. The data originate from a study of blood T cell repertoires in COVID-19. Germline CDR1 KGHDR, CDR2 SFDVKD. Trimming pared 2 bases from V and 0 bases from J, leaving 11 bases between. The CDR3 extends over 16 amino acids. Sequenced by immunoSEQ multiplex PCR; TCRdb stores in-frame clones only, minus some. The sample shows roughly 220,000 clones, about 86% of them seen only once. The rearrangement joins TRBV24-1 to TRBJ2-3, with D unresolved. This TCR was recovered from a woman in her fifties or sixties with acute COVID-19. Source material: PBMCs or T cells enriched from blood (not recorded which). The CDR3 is CATSDYGSPSTDTQYF. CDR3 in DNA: TGTGCCACCAGTGATTATGGCAGTCCGAGCACAGATACGCAGTATTTT.